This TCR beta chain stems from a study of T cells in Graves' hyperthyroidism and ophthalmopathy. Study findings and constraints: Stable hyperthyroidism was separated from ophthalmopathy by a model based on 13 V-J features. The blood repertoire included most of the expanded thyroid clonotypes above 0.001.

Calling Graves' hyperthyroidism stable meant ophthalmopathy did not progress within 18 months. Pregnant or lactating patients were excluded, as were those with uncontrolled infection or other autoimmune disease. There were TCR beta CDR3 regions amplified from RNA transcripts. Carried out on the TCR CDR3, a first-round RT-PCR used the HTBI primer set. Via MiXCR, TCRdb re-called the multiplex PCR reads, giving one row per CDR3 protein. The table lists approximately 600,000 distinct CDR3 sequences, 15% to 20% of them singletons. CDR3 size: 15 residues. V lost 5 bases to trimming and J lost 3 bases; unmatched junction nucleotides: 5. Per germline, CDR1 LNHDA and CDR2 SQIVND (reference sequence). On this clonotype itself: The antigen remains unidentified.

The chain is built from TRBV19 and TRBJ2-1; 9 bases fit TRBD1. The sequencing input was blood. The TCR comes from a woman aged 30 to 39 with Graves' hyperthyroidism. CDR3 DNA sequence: TGTGCCAGTAGTCCAGGGACAGGGCTCTACAATGAGCAGTTCTTC. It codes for CASSPGTGLYNEQFF.